This is a list of T cell receptor beta chains from one sample in a study of cytomegalovirus exposure and HLA in healthy donors. The data were produced by immunoSEQ multiplex PCR, yet TCRdb's version contains in-frame clones alone and is incomplete. The listing contains 110,000 to 150,000 clones. The sequencing input was PBMCs. The receptors originated from a man between 35 and 55 years old in good health and CMV-seronegative. Each CDR3 is given with its conserved first and last residue.

V	J	CDR3
TRBV4-3	TRBJ1-1	CASGFQGGTEAFF
TRBV6-1	TRBJ1-2	CASSDPGQGWSYTF
TRBV10-3	TRBJ2-3	CAISVNGGSTDTQYF
TRBV5-6	TRBJ2-7	CASSLGQGNYEQYF
TRBV6-6	TRBJ2-2	CASRKDRVEATGELFF
TRBV7-2	TRBJ1-2	CASSSPVASTGAAAGGYTF
TRBV7-2	TRBJ1-6	CASSLGRGSDSPLHF
TRBV7-9	TRBJ1-1	CASSATGNKDTEAFF
TRBV9	TRBJ1-5	CASSVDGGGNQPQHF
TRBV7-7	TRBJ2-2	CASSARGASNGGELFF
TRBV6-1	TRBJ2-5	CASSPPGHTQETQYF
TRBV4-1	TRBJ1-5	CASSRVTGQPQHF
TRBV7-6	TRBJ2-1	CASSVREDEQFF
TRBV5-6	TRBJ2-2	CASSPGLEWTGELFF
TRBV14	TRBJ1-4	CASSWTGEKLFF
TRBV5-1	TRBJ1-1	CASRSGQGGMTEAFF
TRBV27	TRBJ1-2	CASSQTSRTANYGYTF
TRBV7-8	TRBJ2-3	CASSLNISRRSTQYF
TRBV5-1	TRBJ2-7	CASSLEGIYEQYF
TRBV7-2	TRBJ1-6	CASSDYRLPSPLHF
TRBV5-6	TRBJ2-7	CASSLAHDRVQYF
TRBV6-5	TRBJ1-1	CASSYSITTGWAFF
TRBV5-1	TRBJ2-7	CASSLEAGPFYEQYF
TRBV12-2	TRBJ2-2	CASRLATGKDTGELFF
TRBV7-2	TRBJ1-2	CASSVAGDRIFGYTF
TRBV9	TRBJ2-1	CASSVGGAGASYNEQFF
TRBV9	TRBJ1-1	CASSVGGSGTGDLNTEAFF
TRBV5-1	TRBJ1-6	CASSPVTSLNSPLHF
TRBV7-3	TRBJ2-2	CASSLDSNTGELFF
TRBV4-1	TRBJ2-7	CASSQGGLSRYEQYF
TRBV2	TRBJ2-5	CASSRGTETQYF
TRBV28	TRBJ2-7	CASSLWGGSYEQYF
TRBV7-9	TRBJ2-7	CASSLEDSYEQYF
TRBV7-3	TRBJ1-6	CASSRYRGLNNSPLHF
TRBV25-1	TRBJ1-1	CASKGLGNTEAFF
TRBV7-9	TRBJ2-6	CASSPRQGKREGANVLTF
TRBV5-4	TRBJ1-1	CASSLERGNTEAFF
TRBV7-2	TRBJ2-1	CASSFLPGGGRSNEQFF
TRBV20-1	TRBJ2-7	CSARQGNEQYF
TRBV28	TRBJ1-2	CASTWGGPLGGYTF
TRBV2	TRBJ1-5	CASMAPNQPQHF
TRBV12-5	TRBJ2-1	CASGLVLAGGSYNEQFF
TRBV11-2	TRBJ2-2	CASSLIPGGAAGELFF
TRBV5-1	TRBJ1-4	CASSPLGGRRTNEKLFF
TRBV5-1	TRBJ2-1	CASSLGGGVILRFF
TRBV7-9	TRBJ1-2	CASSFENKHGGYTF
TRBV29-1	TRBJ2-7	CSVRDGSYEQYF
TRBV2	TRBJ2-3	CASSEGTSGTDTQYF
TRBV5-1	TRBJ1-6	CASSLDGSANSPLHF
TRBV6-1	TRBJ1-2	CASSEGEIGGYTF
TRBV19	TRBJ1-1	CASSFYGVNTEAFF
TRBV4-1	TRBJ2-1	CASSPNSQSLAGARNEQFF
TRBV2	TRBJ1-1	CASSEGHSSTEAFF
TRBV19	TRBJ1-1	CASSIGWDRVNTEAFF
TRBV27	TRBJ2-1	CASSPRDRGLFRNFNEQFF